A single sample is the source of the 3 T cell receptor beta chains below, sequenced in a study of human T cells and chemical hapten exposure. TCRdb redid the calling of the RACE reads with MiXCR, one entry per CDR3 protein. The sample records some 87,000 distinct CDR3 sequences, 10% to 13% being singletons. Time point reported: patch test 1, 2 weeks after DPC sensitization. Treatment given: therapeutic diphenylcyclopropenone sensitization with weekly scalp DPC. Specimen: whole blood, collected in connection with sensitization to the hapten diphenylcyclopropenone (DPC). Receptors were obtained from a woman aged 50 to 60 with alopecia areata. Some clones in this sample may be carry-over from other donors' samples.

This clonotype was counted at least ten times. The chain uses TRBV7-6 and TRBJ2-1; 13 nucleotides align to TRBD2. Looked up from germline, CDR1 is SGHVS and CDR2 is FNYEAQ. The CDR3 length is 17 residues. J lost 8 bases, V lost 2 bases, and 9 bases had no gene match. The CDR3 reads CASSLPHKGLAGDEQFF. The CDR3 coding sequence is TGTGCCAGCAGCTTACCCCACAAAGGACTAGCGGGAGATGAGCAGTTCTTC.

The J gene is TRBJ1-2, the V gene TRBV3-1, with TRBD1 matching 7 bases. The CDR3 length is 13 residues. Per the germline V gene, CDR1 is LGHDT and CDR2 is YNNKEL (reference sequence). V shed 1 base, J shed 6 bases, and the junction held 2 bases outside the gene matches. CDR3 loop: CASSQVRGDGYTF. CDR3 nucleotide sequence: TGTGCCAGCAGCCAAGTCAGGGGGGATGGCTACACCTTC.

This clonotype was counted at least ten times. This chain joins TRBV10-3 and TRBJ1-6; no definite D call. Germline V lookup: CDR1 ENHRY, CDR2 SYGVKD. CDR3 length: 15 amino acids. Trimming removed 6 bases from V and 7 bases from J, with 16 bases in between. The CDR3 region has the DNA TGTGCCATCAGCGCTTCGGACGAAACGAATTCACCCCTCCACTTT. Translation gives CAISASDETNSPLHF.